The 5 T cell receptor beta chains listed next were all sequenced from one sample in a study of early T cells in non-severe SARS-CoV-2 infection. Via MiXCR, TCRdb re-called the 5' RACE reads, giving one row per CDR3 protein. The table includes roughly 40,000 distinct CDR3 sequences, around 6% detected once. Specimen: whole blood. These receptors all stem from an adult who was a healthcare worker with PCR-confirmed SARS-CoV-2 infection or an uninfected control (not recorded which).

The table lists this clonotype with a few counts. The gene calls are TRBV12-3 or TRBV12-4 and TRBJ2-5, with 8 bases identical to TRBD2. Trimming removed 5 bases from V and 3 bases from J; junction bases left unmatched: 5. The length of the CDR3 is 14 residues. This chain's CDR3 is CASSHPGLEETQYF. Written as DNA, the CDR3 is TGTGCCAGCAGTCACCCGGGACTAGAAGAGACCCAGTACTTC.

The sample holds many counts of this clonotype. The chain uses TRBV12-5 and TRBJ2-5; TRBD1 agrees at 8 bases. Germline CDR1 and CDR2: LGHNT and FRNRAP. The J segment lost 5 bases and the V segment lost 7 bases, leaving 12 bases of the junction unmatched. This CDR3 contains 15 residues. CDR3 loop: CASAPDRVVYETQYF. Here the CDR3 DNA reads TGTGCTAGTGCCCCGGACAGGGTAGTATACGAGACCCAGTACTTC.

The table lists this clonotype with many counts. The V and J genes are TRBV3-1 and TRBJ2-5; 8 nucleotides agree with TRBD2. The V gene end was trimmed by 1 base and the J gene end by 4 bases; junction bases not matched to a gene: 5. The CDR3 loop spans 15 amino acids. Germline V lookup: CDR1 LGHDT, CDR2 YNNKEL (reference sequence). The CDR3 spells CASSQVGGAGETQYF. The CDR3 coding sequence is TGTGCCAGCAGCCAAGTCGGGGGGGCTGGAGAGACCCAGTACTTC.

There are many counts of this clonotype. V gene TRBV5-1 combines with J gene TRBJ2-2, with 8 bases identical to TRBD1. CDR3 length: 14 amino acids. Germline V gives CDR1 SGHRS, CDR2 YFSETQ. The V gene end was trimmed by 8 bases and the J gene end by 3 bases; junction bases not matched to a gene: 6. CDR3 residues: CASNMGQDTGELFF. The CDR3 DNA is TGCGCCAGTAATATGGGACAGGACACCGGGGAGCTGTTTTTT.

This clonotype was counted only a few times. CDR3 amino acids: CASSLGDRSDGYTF. The CDR3 DNA follows: TGTGCCAGCAGTTTAGGGGACAGGAGTGATGGCTACACCTTC. V is TRBV12-3 or TRBV12-4 and J is TRBJ1-2, with TRBD1 identical over 8 bases. The CDR3 is 14 residues long. Trimming at V came to 1 base and at J to 6 bases, leaving 4 bases not matched to a gene.